This T cell receptor (beta chain) appears in the sequencing data of a study of T cells in Graves' hyperthyroidism and ophthalmopathy (dated by TCRdb to between 2017 and 2020). Context from the whole study: Peripheral blood was sampled at the time of initial diagnosis, prior to any treatment. In several Graves' hyperthyroidism patients, the study also compared T-cell repertoires from thyroid tissue with T-cell repertoires from blood. The paper reports TCR Vbeta CDR3 sequencing of fewer than 150 peripheral blood samples: 40 to 45 ophthalmopathy, fewer than 85 hyperthyroidism and 17 progressor patients. The 75 to 100 discovery patients were randomly divided into training and test sets at a 7:3 ratio. Prospective prediction of ophthalmopathy was tested in an independent validation cohort of 18 to 20 hyperthyroidism patients and roughly 16 patients who later progressed to ophthalmopathy. To identify TCR V-J signatures that set the groups apart, the researchers used a discovery cohort of 90 to 100 patients, made up of about 44 with Graves' ophthalmopathy and around 58 with stable Graves' hyperthyroidism. Following sampling, methimazole starting at 30 mg daily was given to hyperthyroidism patients, and high-dose intravenous methylprednisolone was given to ophthalmopathy patients. The investigation overall reported the following: No statistical method was used to set the sample size in advance, and investigators knew the group allocation. Blood samples also contained most of the expanded thyroid clonotypes (frequency above 0.001), which suggests that blood repertoires may reflect thyroid immune responses. Ophthalmopathy was separated from stable hyperthyroidism by a 13 V-J signature model, with 87.88% sensitivity and 81% to 83% specificity obtained in cross-validation and 80%/75% obtained in testing. In validation, progression to ophthalmopathy was predicted by the model with nearly 71% sensitivity and roughly 72% specificity, a median of about 6.4 months before onset.

The germline V gene gives CDR1 as ENHRY and CDR2 as SYGVKD. Trimming takes 6 bases from V and 3 bases from J, and the germline ends sit 10 bases apart. The CDR3 has 13 amino acids, counting the end cysteine and phenylalanine. The CDR3 DNA has 39 bases and is translated from base 1. Ophthalmopathy patients had moderately to severely active disease, with a Clinical Activity Score of 3 or more, a NOSPECS grade of 4 or more, and a disease duration of less than 3 months. Exclusion was applied to patients with uncontrolled infections, other autoimmune diseases, pregnancy or lactation. Diagnoses were established on the basis of clinical symptoms, serum thyroxine and TRAb, thyroid ultrasound, and orbital computed tomography. PBMCs were separated from approximately 10 ml of fresh peripheral blood using Ficoll-Paque density gradient centrifugation. Total RNA was extracted using Trizol reagent, and RNA quality was assessed on an Agilent 2100 Bioanalyzer.

TCR beta CDR3 regions were amplified from RNA transcripts. For the first round of RT-PCR on the TCR CDR3, the HTBI primer set was used together with the Qiagen OneStep RT-PCR kit. The libraries were constructed in a second round of multiplex PCR and then size-selected and purified. Libraries were sequenced paired-end with 100 bp reads on an Illumina HiSeq2000. Regarding the original processing steps: SOAPnuke was used to process the raw data, removing reads that contained adapters or uncalled bases, had a mean Phred below 15, or lacked an exact match to the constant primer or identifier. COPE v1.2.5 was used to merge the high-quality paired reads, and each unique nucleotide sequence was defined as a clonotype. MiTCR v1.1 was used to align the clonotypes against IMGT TRBV, TRBD and TRBJ reference segments. Only V-J combinations with frequency above 0.0001, covering approximately 99% of repertoires, were analysed. A TCS score was defined as the ratio between F50 (clonal expansion) and ExV (chaos), using BLOSUM62-based TCRdist between CDR3 peptides within each V-J. Welch's t-statistics and random forest reduced fewer than 550 V-J features to 10 to 15, which were used in a naive Bayes classifier (R e1071). TCRdb took the public reads, trimmed them with fastp at Q25, ran MiXCR for clone calling and kept in-frame beta chains. Each entry is one CDR3 protein sequence, shown with its most common DNA and genes. These V and J calls derive from TCRdb rather than the authors' analysis. Recorded for this sample are 500,000 or so distinct CDR3 sequences; approximately 17% of them occurred a single time. The top ten clones comprise approximately 16% of the sample.

Remarks on this clonotype: No antigen is known for it. It has no much larger one-base neighbor in the sample; base qualities were not kept.

The source of this sequence is a woman aged 18-30 years with Graves' ophthalmopathy. The material sequenced was blood. The rearranged chain carries TRBV10-3 and TRBJ2-3; the best D guess is TRBD1, with 6 bases matching. At the DNA level, the sequence is TGTGCCATCAGGGTACAGGGTACAGATACGCAGTATTTT. Translated, it gives CAIRVQGTDTQYF.